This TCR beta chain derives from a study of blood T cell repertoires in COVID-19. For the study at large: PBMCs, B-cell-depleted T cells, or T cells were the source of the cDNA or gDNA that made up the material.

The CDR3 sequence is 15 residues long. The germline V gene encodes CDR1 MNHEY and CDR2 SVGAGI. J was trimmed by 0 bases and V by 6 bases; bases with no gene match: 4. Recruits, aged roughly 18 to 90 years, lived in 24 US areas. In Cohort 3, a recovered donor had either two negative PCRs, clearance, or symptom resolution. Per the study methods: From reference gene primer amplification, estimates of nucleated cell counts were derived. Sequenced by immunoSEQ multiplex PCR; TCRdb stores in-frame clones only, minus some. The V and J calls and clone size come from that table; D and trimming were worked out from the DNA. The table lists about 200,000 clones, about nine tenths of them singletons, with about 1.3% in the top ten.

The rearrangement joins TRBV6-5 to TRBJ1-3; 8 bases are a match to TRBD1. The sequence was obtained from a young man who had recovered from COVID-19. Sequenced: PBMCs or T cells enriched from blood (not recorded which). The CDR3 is CASSDRGLSGNTIYF. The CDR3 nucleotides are TGTGCCAGCAGCGACAGGGGTCTCTCTGGAAACACCATATATTTT.